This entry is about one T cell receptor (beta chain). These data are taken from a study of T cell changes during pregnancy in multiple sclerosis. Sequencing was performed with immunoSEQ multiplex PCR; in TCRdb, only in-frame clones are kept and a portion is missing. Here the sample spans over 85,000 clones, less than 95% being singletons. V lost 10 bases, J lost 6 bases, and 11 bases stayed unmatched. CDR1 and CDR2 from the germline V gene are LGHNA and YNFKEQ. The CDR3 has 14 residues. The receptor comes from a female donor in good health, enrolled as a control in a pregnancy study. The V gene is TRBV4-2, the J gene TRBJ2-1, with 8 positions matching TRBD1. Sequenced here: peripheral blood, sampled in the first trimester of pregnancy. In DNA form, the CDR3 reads TGTGCCATTCGTGGACAGGGACCTTCCAATGAGCAGTTCTTC. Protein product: CAIRGQGPSNEQFF.